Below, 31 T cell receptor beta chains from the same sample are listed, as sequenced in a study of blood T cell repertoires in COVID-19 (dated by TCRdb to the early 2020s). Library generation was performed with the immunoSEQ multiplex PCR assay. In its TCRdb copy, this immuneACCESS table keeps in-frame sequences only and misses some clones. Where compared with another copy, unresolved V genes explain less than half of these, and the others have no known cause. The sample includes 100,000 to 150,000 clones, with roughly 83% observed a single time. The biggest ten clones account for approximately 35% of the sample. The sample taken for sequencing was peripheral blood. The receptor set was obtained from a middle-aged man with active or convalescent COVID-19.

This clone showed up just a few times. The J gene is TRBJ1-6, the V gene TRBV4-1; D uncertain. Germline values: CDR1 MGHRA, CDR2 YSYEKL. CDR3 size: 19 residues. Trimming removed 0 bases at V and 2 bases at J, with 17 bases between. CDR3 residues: CASSQDLFGLSAYNSPLHF. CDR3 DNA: TGCGCCAGCAGCCAAGATCTATTCGGATTAAGCGCCTATAATTCACCCCTCCACTTT.

The CDR3 nucleotides read TGTGCCAGCAGCCAAGGTGTCATGGGAGCCTACGAGCAGTACTTC. Translating gives CASSQGVMGAYEQYF. The chain joins TRBV14 to TRBJ2-7; D might be TRBD2 (5 bases). CDR3 length: 15 residues. V gave up 1 base and J gave up 2 bases, with 12 bases separating them. CDR1 SGHDN and CDR2 FVKESK come from the germline V gene.

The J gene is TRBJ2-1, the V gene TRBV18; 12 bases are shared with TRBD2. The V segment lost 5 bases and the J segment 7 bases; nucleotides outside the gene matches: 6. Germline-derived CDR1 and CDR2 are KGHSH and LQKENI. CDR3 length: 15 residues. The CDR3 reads CASSSLAGGENEQFF. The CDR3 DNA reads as TGTGCCAGCTCATCTCTAGCGGGAGGGGAAAATGAGCAGTTCTTC.

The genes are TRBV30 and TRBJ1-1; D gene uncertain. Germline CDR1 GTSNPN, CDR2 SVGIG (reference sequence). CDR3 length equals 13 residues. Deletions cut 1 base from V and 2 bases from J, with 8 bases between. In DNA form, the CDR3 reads TGTGCCTGGAGTGAACAGCTTAACACTGAAGCTTTCTTT. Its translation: CAWSEQLNTEAFF.

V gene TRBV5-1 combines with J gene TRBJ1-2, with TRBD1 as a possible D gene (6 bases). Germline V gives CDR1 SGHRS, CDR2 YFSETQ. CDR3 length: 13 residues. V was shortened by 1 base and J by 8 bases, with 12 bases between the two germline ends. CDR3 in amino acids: CASSLPYREGYTF. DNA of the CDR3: TGCGCCAGCAGCTTGCCCTACAGGGAAGGCTACACCTTC. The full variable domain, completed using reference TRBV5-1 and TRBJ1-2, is KAGVTQTPRYLIKTRGQQVTLSCSPISGHRSVSWYQQTPGQGLQFLFEYFSETQRNKGNFPGRFSGRQFSNSRSEMNVSTLELGDSALYLCASSLPYREGYTFGSGTRLTVV.

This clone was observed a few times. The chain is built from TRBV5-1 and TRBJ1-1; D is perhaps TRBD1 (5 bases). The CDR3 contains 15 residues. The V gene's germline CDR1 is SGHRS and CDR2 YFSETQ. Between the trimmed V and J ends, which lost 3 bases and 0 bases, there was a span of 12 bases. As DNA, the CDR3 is TGCGCCAGCAGCTGGGGCGAGGTGATGAACACTGAAGCTTTCTTT. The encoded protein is CASSWGEVMNTEAFF.

The CDR3 nucleotides read TGCGCCAGCAGTGCTCCCGGGATTCACAATGAGCAGTTCTTC. It specifies CASSAPGIHNEQFF. This chain connects TRBV10-1 to TRBJ2-1; possible D gene TRBD2, 5 bases. The germline CDR1 and CDR2 sequences are WNHNN and SYGVQD (reference sequence). CDR3 length: 14 amino acids. With 4 bases removed from V and 5 bases from J, the gap between germline ends came to 12 bases.

The CDR3 here is CSASGDREAETQYF. As DNA, the CDR3 is TGCAGTGCTAGTGGTGACAGGGAGGCAGAGACCCAGTACTTC. V is TRBV20-1 and J is TRBJ2-5; TRBD1 might be the D (7 bases). The germline V and J ends were trimmed by 3 bases and 4 bases, with 15 bases remaining between them. The CDR3 consists of 14 residues. Germline V gene lookup returns CDR1 DFQATT and CDR2 SNEGSKA (reference sequence).

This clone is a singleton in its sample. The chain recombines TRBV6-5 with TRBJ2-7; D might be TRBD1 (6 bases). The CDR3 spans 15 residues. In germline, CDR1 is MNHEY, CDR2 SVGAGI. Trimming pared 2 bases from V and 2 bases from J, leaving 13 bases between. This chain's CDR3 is CASSYADSLTYEQYF. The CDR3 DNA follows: TGTGCCAGCAGTTACGCGGACAGTCTGACCTACGAGCAGTACTTC.

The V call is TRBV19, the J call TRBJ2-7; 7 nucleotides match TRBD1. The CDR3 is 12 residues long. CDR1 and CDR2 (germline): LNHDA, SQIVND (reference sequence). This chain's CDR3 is CVKRGLSYEQYF. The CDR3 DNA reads TGTGTCAAAAGGGGGCTTTCCTACGAGCAGTACTTC.

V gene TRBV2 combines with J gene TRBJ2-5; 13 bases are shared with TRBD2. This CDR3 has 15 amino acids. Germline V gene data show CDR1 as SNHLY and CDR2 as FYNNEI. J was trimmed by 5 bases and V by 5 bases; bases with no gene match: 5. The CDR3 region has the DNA TGTGCCAGCAGTTTGACTAGCGGGAGGCTCGAGACCCAGTACTTC. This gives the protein CASSLTSGRLETQYF.

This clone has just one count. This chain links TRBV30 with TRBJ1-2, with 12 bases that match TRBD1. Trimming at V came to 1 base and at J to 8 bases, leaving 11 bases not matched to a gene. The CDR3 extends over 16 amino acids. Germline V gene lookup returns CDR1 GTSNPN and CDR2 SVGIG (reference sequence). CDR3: CAWSAVPGQGARGYTF. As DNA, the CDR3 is TGTGCCTGGAGTGCCGTGCCGGGACAGGGGGCGAGAGGCTACACCTTC.

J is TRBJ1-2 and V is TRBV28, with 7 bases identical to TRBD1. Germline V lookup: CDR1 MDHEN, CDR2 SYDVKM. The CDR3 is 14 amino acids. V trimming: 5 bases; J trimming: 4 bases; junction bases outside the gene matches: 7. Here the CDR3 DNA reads TGTGCCAGCAGTGACAGGGTTGGAGTCTATGGCTACACCTTC. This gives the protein CASSDRVGVYGYTF.

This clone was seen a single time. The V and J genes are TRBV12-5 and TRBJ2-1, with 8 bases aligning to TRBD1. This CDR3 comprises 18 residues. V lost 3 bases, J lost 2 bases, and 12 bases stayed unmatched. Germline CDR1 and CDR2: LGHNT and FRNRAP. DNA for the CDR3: TGTGCTAGTGGTTTATGGCAGGGGGCGATTCTCCCCTACAATGAGCAGTTCTTC. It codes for CASGLWQGAILPYNEQFF.

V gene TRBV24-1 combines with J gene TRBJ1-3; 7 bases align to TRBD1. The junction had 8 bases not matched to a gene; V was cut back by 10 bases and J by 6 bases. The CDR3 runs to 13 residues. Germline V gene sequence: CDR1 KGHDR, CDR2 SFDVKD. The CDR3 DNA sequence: TGTGCCACAGCTGACAGGGTAAAAAACACCATATATTTT. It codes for CATADRVKNTIYF.

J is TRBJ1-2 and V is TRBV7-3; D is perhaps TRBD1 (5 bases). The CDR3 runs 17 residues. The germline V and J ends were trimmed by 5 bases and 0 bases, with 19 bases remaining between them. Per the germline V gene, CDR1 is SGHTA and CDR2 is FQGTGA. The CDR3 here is CASSLGGLGSPNYGYTF. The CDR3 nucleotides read TGTGCCAGCAGCCTCGGGGGGTTAGGGAGTCCTAACTATGGCTACACCTTC.

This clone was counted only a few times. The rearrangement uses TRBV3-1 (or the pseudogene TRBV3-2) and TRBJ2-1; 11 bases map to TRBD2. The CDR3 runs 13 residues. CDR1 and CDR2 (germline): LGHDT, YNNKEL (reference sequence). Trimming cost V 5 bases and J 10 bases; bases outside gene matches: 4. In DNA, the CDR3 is TGTGCCAGCAGCGGACTAGCGGGCCAGGAGCAGTTCTTC. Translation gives CASSGLAGQEQFF.

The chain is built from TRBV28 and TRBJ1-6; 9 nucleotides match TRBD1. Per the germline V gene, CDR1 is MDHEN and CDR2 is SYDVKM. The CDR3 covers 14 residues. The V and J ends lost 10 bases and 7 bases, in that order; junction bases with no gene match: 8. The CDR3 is CATENRGLNSPLHF. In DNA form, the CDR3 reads TGTGCCACCGAAAACAGGGGGCTAAATTCACCCCTCCACTTT.

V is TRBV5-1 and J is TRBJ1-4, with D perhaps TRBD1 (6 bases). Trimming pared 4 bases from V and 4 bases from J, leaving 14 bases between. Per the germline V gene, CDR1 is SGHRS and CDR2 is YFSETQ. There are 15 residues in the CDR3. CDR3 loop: CASSAGQKHNEKLFF. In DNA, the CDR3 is TGCGCCAGCAGCGCTGGACAGAAACATAATGAAAAACTGTTTTTT.

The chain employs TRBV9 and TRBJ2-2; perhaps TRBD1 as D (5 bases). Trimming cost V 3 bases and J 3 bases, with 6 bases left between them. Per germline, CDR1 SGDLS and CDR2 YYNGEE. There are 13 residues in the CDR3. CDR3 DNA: TGTGCCAGCAGCGGACAGTACACCGGGGAGCTGTTTTTT. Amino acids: CASSGQYTGELFF.

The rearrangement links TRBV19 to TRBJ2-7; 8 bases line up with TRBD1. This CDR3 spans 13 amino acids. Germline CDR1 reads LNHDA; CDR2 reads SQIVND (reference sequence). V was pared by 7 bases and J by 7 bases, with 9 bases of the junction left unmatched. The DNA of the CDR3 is TGTGCCAGTATGGGCCAGGGGGCTCGGGAGCAGTACTTC. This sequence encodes CASMGQGAREQYF.

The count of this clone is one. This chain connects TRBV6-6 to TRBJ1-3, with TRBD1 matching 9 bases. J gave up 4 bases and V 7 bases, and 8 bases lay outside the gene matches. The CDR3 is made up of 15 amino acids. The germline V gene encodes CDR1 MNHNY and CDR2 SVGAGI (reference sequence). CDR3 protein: CASTTGQGPGNTIYF. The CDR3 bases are TGTGCCAGCACCACAGGACAGGGGCCGGGAAACACCATATATTTT.

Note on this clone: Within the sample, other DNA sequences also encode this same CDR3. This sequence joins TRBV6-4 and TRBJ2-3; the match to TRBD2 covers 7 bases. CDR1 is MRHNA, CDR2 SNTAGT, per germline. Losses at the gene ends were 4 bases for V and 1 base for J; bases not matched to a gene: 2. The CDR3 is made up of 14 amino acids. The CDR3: CASSASGGTDTQYF. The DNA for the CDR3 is TGTGCCAGCAGTGCCAGCGGGGGCACAGATACGCAGTATTTT.

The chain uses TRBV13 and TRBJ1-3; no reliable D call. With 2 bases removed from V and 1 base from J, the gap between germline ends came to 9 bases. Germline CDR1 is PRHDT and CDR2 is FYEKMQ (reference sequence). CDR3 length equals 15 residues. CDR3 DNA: TGTGCCAGCAGCTTAACCCGGGGATCTGGAAACACCATATATTTT. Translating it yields CASSLTRGSGNTIYF.

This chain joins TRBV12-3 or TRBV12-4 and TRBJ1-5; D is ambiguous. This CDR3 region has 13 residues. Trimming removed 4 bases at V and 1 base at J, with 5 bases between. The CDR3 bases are TGTGCCAGCAGTTCGCAGAGCAATCAGCCCCAGCATTTT. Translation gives CASSSQSNQPQHF.

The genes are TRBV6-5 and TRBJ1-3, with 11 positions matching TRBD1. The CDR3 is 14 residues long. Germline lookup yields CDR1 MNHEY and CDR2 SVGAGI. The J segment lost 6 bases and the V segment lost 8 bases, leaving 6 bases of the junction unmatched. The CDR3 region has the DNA TGTGCCAGCGGGCAGGGACAGGGGGAAAACACCATATATTTT. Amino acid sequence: CASGQGQGENTIYF.

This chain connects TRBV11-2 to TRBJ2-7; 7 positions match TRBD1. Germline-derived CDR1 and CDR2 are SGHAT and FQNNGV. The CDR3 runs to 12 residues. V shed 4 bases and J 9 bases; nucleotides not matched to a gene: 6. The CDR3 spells CASSSTGVGQYF. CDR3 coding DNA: TGTGCCAGCAGCTCCACAGGGGTTGGGCAGTACTTC.

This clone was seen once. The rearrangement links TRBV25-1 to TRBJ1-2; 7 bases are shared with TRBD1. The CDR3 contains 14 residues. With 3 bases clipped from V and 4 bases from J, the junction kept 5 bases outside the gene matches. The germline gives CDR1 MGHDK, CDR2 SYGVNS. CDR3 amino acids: CASSDLGQIYGYTF. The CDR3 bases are TGTGCCAGCAGTGATTTGGGACAGATCTATGGCTACACCTTC.

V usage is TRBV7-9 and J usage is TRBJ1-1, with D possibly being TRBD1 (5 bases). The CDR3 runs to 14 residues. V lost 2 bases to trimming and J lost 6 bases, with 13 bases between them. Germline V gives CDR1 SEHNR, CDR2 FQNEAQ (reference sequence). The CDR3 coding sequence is TGTGCCAGCAGCTTAAAGGGCAGGGAGGCTGAAGCTTTCTTT. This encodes CASSLKGREAEAFF.

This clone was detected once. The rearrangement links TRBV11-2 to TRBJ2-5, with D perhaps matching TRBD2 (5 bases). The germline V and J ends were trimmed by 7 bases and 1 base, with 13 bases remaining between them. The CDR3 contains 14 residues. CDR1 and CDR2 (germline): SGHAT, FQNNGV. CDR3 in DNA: TGTGCCAGCATTCCACTAGGATTCCAAGAGACCCAGTACTTC. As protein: CASIPLGFQETQYF.

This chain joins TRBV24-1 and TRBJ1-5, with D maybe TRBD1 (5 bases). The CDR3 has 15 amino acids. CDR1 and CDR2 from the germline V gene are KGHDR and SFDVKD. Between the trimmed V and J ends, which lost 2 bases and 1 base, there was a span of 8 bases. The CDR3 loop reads CATSDSGDSNQPQHF. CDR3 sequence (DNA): TGTGCCACCAGTGATTCGGGGGACAGCAATCAGCCCCAGCATTTT.